This T cell receptor (beta chain) was found in a study of blood T cell repertoires in COVID-19. Profiled with immunoSEQ multiplex PCR; TCRdb holds only in-frame clones, not every one. The sample yields around 300,000 clones, approximately 91% seen once. V shed 3 bases and J shed 5 bases, with 10 bases lying between them. This CDR3 has 13 amino acids. This rearrangement joins TRBV12-3 or TRBV12-4 to TRBJ1-2, with D possibly being TRBD1 (5 bases). The receptor comes from a man aged 50 or older with acute or convalescent COVID-19. Specimen: peripheral blood. CDR3 bases: TGTGCCAGCAGTTTTAACTCAGGGTATGGCTACACCTTC. This sequence encodes CASSFNSGYGYTF.